The source of this TCR beta chain is a study of CD8+ T cells in alopecia areata. Study-wide results and limits: Scalp sample sequencing also detects resident alphabeta T cells of normal skin.

Extracted from the samples, RNA was reverse transcribed into cDNA to serve as the sequencing template. The protocol was immunoSEQ multiplex PCR, while the TCRdb copy is restricted to in-frame clones and leaves out a portion. The sample lists over 150,000 clones, around 50% seen once, with nearly 5% in the top ten. About this clone: Its antigen is unidentified.

CDR1 is SEHNR and CDR2 is FQNEAQ in the germline V gene (reference sequence). V was clipped by 4 bases and J by 11 bases, with 11 bases between them. The CDR3 runs to 11 residues. Sequenced material: CD8+ T cells sorted from blood. The clonotype originates from a human donor in good health. The gene calls are TRBV7-9 and TRBJ1-1; D is uncertain. CDR3 nucleotides: TGTGCCAGCAGCTCGGGAAGGGTGGCTTTCTTT. It codes for CASSSGRVAFF.